This TCR beta chain was sequenced for a study of cytomegalovirus exposure and HLA in healthy donors. About the research overall: Membership in the Caucasian-associated ancestry cluster was found for around 81% of nearly 400 genotyped donors.

In the PCR, 60 Vbeta and 13 Jbeta primers were used. TCRdb keeps only in-frame clones here, not all; method: immunoSEQ multiplex PCR. The table includes 100,000 to 150,000 clones, roughly 78% detected once. Regarding the study as a whole: Data from an earlier analysis indicated that most TCR beta V segments were productive either about 87% or about 30% of the time.

Germline trimming cut 3 bases from V and 4 bases from J; bases unmatched to any gene: 4. This CDR3 is 14 amino acids long. CDR1 is SGHDT, CDR2 YYEEEE, per germline. A remark on this clone: Antigen unknown.

The chain joins TRBV5-6 to TRBJ2-5; 9 nucleotides align to TRBD1. Input material: PBMCs. The TCR was taken from a man in his thirties or forties in good health and CMV-seronegative. As DNA, the CDR3 is TGTGCCAGCAGCTCCGGGACAGGGCCAGAGACCCAGTACTTC. The encoded protein is CASSSGTGPETQYF.